The clone carrying this TCR beta chain was picked up a small number of times. Its antigen is as yet unknown. Amplified TCR beta CDR3 regions derived from RNA transcripts. HTBI primers were the set used in a first-round RT-PCR of the TCR CDR3. TCRdb re-called the multiplex PCR reads with MiXCR, one entry per CDR3 protein. This repertoire shows roughly 720,000 distinct CDR3 sequences, about 18% found once; its top ten account for 15% to 19%. The sample is drawn from a study of T cells in Graves' hyperthyroidism and ophthalmopathy. Patients were excluded for uncontrolled infection, other autoimmune disease, pregnancy or lactation. Study-wide results and caveats: The model forecast ophthalmopathy, anticipating it by a median approximately 6 months before onset.

After removal of 0 bases from V and 2 bases from J, the junction contained 10 bases not matched to a gene. Per germline, CDR1 LGHNA and CDR2 YSLEER. The CDR3 has 18 residues. This TCR was sampled from a man aged 45-65 years with Graves' hyperthyroidism. Material: blood. The rearrangement joins TRBV4-3 to TRBJ2-1; 7 nucleotides align to TRBD2. This CDR3 is CASSQDPSGSGAYNEQFF. CDR3 bases: TGCGCCAGCAGCCAAGACCCCTCAGGGAGCGGGGCCTACAATGAGCAGTTCTTC.